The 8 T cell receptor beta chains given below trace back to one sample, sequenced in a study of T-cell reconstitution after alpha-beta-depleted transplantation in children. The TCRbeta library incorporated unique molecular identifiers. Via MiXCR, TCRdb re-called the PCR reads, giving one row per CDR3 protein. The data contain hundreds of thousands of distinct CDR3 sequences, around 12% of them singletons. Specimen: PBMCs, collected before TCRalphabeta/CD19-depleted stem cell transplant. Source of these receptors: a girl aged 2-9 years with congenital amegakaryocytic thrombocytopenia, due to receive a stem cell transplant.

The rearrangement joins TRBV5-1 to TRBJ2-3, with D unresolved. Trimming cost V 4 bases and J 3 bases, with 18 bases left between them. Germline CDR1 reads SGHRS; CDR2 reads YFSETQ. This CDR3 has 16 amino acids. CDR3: CASSLLRESWTDTQYF. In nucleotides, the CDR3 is TGCGCCAGCAGCCTTTTAAGAGAGTCGTGGACAGATACGCAGTATTTT.

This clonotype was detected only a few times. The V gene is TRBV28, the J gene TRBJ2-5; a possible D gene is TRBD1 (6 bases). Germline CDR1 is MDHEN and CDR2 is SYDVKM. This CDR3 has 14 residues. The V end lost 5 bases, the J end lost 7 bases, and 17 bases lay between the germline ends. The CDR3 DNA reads TGTGCCAGCAGTGATGGACAGCTCGGCTTGACCCAGTACTTC. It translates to CASSDGQLGLTQYF.

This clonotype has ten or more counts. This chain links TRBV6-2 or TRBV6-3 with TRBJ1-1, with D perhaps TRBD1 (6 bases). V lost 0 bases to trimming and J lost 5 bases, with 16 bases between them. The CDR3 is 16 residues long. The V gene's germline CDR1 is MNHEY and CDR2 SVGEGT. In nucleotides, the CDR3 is TGTGCCAGCAGTTACTCGAGCGGGGGCGCTGCTACTGAAGCTTTCTTT. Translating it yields CASSYSSGGAATEAFF.

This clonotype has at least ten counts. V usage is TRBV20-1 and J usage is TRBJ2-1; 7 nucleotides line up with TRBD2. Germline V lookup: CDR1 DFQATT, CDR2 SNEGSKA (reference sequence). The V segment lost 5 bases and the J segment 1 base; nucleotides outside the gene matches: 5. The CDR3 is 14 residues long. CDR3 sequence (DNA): TGCAGTGCTCTAGCTAGCGGATCCTACAATGAGCAGTTCTTC. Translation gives CSALASGSYNEQFF.

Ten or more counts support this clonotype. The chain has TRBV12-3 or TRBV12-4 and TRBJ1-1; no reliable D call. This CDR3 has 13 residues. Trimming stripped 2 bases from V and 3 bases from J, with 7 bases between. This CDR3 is CASSLRGYTEAFF. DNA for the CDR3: TGTGCCAGCAGTTTAAGAGGCTACACTGAAGCTTTCTTT.

CDR3 in amino acids: CASRSSREPRLYEKLFF. The CDR3, as DNA: TGTGCCAGCAGGAGTAGCAGGGAGCCACGACTTTATGAAAAACTGTTTTTT. The chain couples TRBV6-5 to TRBJ1-4, with D maybe TRBD1 (5 bases). The V gene's germline CDR1 is MNHEY and CDR2 SVGAGI. This CDR3 contains 17 residues. The ends were cut back, 6 bases at V and 6 bases at J, with 23 bases in the middle.

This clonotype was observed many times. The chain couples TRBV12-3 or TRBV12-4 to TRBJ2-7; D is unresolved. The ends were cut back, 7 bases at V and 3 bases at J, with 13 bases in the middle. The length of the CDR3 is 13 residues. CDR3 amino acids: CASMLTLDYEQYF. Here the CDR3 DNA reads TGTGCCAGCATGCTAACCCTCGACTACGAGCAGTACTTC.

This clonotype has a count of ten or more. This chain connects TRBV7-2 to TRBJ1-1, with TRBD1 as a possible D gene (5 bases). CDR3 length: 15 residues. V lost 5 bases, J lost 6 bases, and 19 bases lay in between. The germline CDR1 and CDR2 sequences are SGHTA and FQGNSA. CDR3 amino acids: CASSRVRGGAAEAFF. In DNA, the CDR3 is TGTGCCAGCAGCCGAGTGCGTGGAGGGGCGGCTGAAGCTTTCTTT.